These T cell receptor beta chains were read from a single sample in a study of OX40 agonist ivuxolimab in advanced cancers. TCRdb's copy holds only in-frame clones and misses some; the assay was immunoSEQ multiplex PCR. This sample yields tens of thousands of clones, of which around 83% are seen a single time; 20% to 25% belongs to the top ten. Source: CD4+ or CD8+ T cells sorted from blood, taken in a trial of the OX40 agonist ivuxolimab. These receptors were obtained from an adult with an advanced solid tumor such as melanoma, head and neck, liver or kidney cancer. Both conserved end residues are part of each CDR3. D genes are given only for firm matches. Some rows mark clone size as missing; the rest say once, few, many or name a class of expanded clone.

>TRBV6-4|TRBJ2-7|TRBD2|NA|13
CASSLAGGGEQYF
TGTGCCAGCAGCCTAGCGGGAGGAGGCGAGCAGTACTTC
>TRBV5-1|TRBJ2-7|TRBD1|NA|15
CASSLEWDRVYEQYF
TGCGCCAGCAGCTTGGAGTGGGACAGGGTCTACGAGCAGTACTTC
>TRBV4-3|TRBJ2-7|NA|NA|13
CASSQSSGYEQYF
TGCGCCAGCAGCCAATCCTCAGGTTACGAGCAGTACTTC
>TRBV7-9|TRBJ2-1|TRBD2|NA|15
CASSPSGGAYNEQFF
TGTGCCAGCAGCCCTAGCGGGGGGGCATACAATGAGCAGTTCTTC
>TRBV6-5|TRBJ2-2|TRBD1|NA|15
CASSYTGGETGELFF
TGTGCCAGCAGTTACACAGGGGGAGAAACCGGGGAGCTGTTTTTT
>TRBV6-4|TRBJ2-7|NA|NA|12
CASSYEGLEQYF
TGTGCCAGCAGTTACGAGGGGCTCGAGCAGTACTTC
>TRBV28|TRBJ1-6|TRBD1|NA|14
CASNERGLYSPLHF
TGTGCCAGCAACGAGAGGGGGCTTTATTCACCCCTCCACTTT
>TRBV25-1|TRBJ2-7|NA|NA|12
CASSDGGNEQYF
TGTGCCAGCAGTGACGGGGGCAACGAGCAGTACTTC
>TRBV6-4|TRBJ2-2|TRBD2|few|14
CASSASGDTGELFF
TGTGCCAGCAGTGCTAGCGGGGACACCGGGGAGCTGTTTTTT
>TRBV5-4|TRBJ2-1|NA|once|14
CASSLYMTVNEQFF
TGTGCCAGCAGCCTATATATGACGGTGAATGAGCAGTTCTTC
>TRBV27|TRBJ2-5|TRBD2|NA|17
CASSILAGGVGGETQYF
TGTGCCAGCAGTATCCTAGCGGGAGGGGTCGGCGGAGAGACCCAGTACTTC
>TRBV6-1|TRBJ1-1|NA|NA|13
CASSEDPQIEAFF
TGTGCCAGCAGTGAAGATCCGCAGATTGAAGCTTTCTTT
>TRBV5-6|TRBJ2-1|NA|NA|13
CASSLGGVVEQFF
TGTGCCAGCAGCTTGGGTGGGGTGGTTGAGCAGTTCTTC
>TRBV28|TRBJ2-1|NA|NA|13
CASSVRLTNEQFF
TGTGCCAGCAGCGTGAGACTTACTAATGAGCAGTTCTTC
>TRBV5-1|TRBJ2-3|TRBD2|NA|15
CASSRLAGSTDTQYF
TGCGCCAGCAGCCGACTAGCGGGGAGCACAGATACGCAGTATTTT
>TRBV5-4|TRBJ1-3|NA|NA|15
CASSLGSNSGNTIYF
TGTGCCAGCAGCTTGGGCAGCAACTCTGGAAACACCATATATTTT
>TRBV27|TRBJ1-4|TRBD1|NA|14
CASSFYRGNEKLFF
TGTGCCAGCAGTTTCTACAGGGGGAATGAAAAACTGTTTTTT
>TRBV7-6|TRBJ2-5|NA|NA|12
CASSWDQRFLYF
TGTGCCAGCAGCTGGGACCAGAGATTCCTGTACTTC
>TRBV19|TRBJ2-1|TRBD2|NA|14
CASSIDSGGNEQFF
TGTGCCAGTAGTATAGATAGCGGGGGAAATGAGCAGTTCTTC
>TRBV7-8|TRBJ2-5|NA|NA|12
CASSPRPETQYF
TGTGCCAGCAGCCCAAGACCGGAGACCCAGTACTTC
>TRBV7-9|TRBJ1-2|NA|NA|13
CASSQTVGDGYTF
TGTGCCAGCAGCCAGACGGTGGGGGATGGCTACACCTTC
>TRBV19|TRBJ2-1|NA|once|15
CASTVGASSYNEQFF
TGTGCCAGTACCGTCGGAGCGAGCTCCTACAATGAGCAGTTCTTC
>TRBV7-9|TRBJ2-7|TRBD2|NA|13
CASSLAGGYEQYF
TGTGCCAGCAGTTTAGCGGGGGGCTACGAGCAGTACTTC
>TRBV9|TRBJ2-5|TRBD2|NA|18
CASSALDGSGVPQETQYF
TGTGCCAGCAGCGCCCTAGATGGTAGCGGGGTTCCTCAAGAGACCCAGTACTTC
>TRBV28|TRBJ1-4|TRBD1|NA|18
CASSLFATGAGGGEKLFF
TGTGCCAGCAGTTTATTCGCGACAGGGGCGGGAGGGGGTGAAAAACTGTTTTTT
>TRBV29-1|TRBJ2-7|TRBD2|NA|16
CSVVGLAGVGLYEQYF
TGCAGCGTTGTGGGACTAGCGGGAGTAGGATTATACGAGCAGTACTTC
>TRBV11-3|TRBJ2-7|NA|NA|13
CASSLWGENEQYF
TGTGCCAGCAGCTTATGGGGGGAAAACGAGCAGTACTTC
>TRBV28|TRBJ2-1|TRBD2|NA|17
CASRWGRLAGDGNEQFF
TGTGCCAGCAGATGGGGCCGGCTAGCGGGAGATGGAAATGAGCAGTTCTTC
>TRBV5-6|TRBJ1-2|NA|once|14
CASSSTGLYYGYTF
TGTGCCAGCAGCTCAACAGGGCTGTACTATGGCTACACCTTC
>TRBV7-3|TRBJ2-7|NA|NA|16
CASSLEANGFSYEQYF
TGTGCCAGCAGCTTAGAAGCAAACGGGTTTAGCTACGAGCAGTACTTC
>TRBV7-2|TRBJ2-2|NA|NA|14
CASTLVGGHGELFF
TGTGCCAGCACCCTCGTGGGGGGCCACGGGGAGCTGTTTTTT
>TRBV27|TRBJ2-6|NA|NA|13
CASSFGGANVLTF
TGTGCCAGCAGTTTCGGTGGGGCCAACGTCCTGACTTTC
>TRBV4-3|TRBJ2-1|TRBD2|NA|16
CASSQGVSGVYNEQFF
TGCGCCAGCAGCCAAGGGGTTAGCGGGGTCTACAATGAGCAGTTCTTC
>TRBV1|TRBJ2-5|NA|NA|15
CTSSQEAQGLETQYF
TGCACCAGCAGCCAAGAGGCACAGGGGTTAGAGACCCAGTACTTC
>TRBV5-8|TRBJ2-7|NA|NA|15
CASSFSLLGSYEQYF
TGTGCCAGCAGTTTTTCCCTACTAGGCTCCTACGAGCAGTACTTC
>TRBV7-9|TRBJ2-7|NA|NA|12
CASSRETDEQYF
TGTGCCAGCAGCCGTGAAACGGACGAGCAGTACTTC
>TRBV7-9|TRBJ2-3|TRBD2|NA|18
CASSSSRLLAGNTDTQYF
TGTGCCAGCAGCTCCTCGCGACTACTAGCGGGAAACACAGATACGCAGTATTTT
>TRBV5-6|TRBJ2-7|NA|medium-sized|12
CASSLYGREQYF
TGTGCCAGCAGCTTGTACGGGCGCGAGCAGTACTTC
>TRBV21-1|TRBJ2-5|NA|few|14
CASSIRGGQETQYF
TGTGCCAGCAGCATCAGGGGGGGCCAAGAGACCCAGTACTTC
>TRBV30|TRBJ2-3|NA|NA|17
CAGYILRKGTSTDTQYF
TGTGCCGGGTACATCCTGCGTAAGGGAACTAGCACAGATACGCAGTATTTT
>TRBV27|TRBJ2-2|NA|NA|15
CASSPGPFITGELFF
TGTGCCAGCAGCCCGGGACCCTTCATTACCGGGGAGCTGTTTTTT
>TRBV7-9|TRBJ2-7|NA|medium-sized|12
CASSDSQYEQYF
TGTGCCAGCAGCGACAGTCAATACGAGCAGTACTTC
>TRBV7-9|TRBJ2-1|TRBD2|NA|13
CASIAGGYNEQFF
TGTGCCAGCATCGCGGGGGGCTACAATGAGCAGTTCTTC
>TRBV4-3|TRBJ1-1|NA|NA|15
CASSPYADSNTEAFF
TGCGCCAGCAGCCCGTACGCAGACTCGAACACTGAAGCTTTCTTT
>TRBV28|TRBJ2-7|NA|NA|14
CASSFVQLSYEQYF
TGTGCCAGCAGTTTCGTCCAGCTCTCCTACGAGCAGTACTTC
>TRBV27|TRBJ2-7|TRBD1|NA|14
CAITPGDRGHEQYF
TGTGCCATCACCCCGGGGGACAGGGGCCACGAGCAGTACTTC
>TRBV29-1|TRBJ2-1|NA|NA|13
CSARTVSYNEQFF
TGCAGCGCTAGGACAGTCTCCTACAATGAGCAGTTCTTC
>TRBV27|TRBJ2-7|TRBD1|NA|14
CASSLSGGPYEQYF
TGTGCCAGCAGTTTATCAGGGGGCCCCTACGAGCAGTACTTC
>TRBV9|TRBJ1-1|NA|NA|14
CASSVVAANTEAFF
TGTGCCAGCAGCGTAGTGGCAGCGAACACTGAAGCTTTCTTT
>TRBV5-4|TRBJ1-2|TRBD1|NA|13
CASSFEGAYGYTF
TGTGCCAGCAGCTTTGAGGGGGCTTATGGCTACACCTTC
>TRBV4-3|TRBJ1-2|TRBD1|NA|17
CASSHAGTGAANYGYTF
TGCGCCAGCAGCCACGCCGGGACAGGGGCCGCTAACTATGGCTACACCTTC
>TRBV7-8|TRBJ2-1|TRBD2|NA|15
CASSLGAGPYNEQFF
TGTGCCAGCAGCTTGGGAGCGGGACCCTACAATGAGCAGTTCTTC
>TRBV5-4|TRBJ2-7|NA|NA|15
CASSNAGTPSYEQYF
TGTGCCAGCAGCAATGCCGGGACACCATCCTACGAGCAGTACTTC
>TRBV19|TRBJ1-1|NA|NA|13
CASTPNVGAEAFF
TGTGCCAGTACTCCCAACGTGGGGGCTGAAGCTTTCTTT
>TRBV30|TRBJ1-3|NA|NA|15
CAWSEVDLSGNTIYF
TGTGCCTGGAGTGAGGTAGACCTCTCTGGAAACACCATATATTTT
>TRBV18|TRBJ1-1|TRBD1|NA|17
CASSPPGTDQLNTEAFF
TGTGCCAGCTCACCACCGGGGACAGACCAACTGAACACTGAAGCTTTCTTT
>TRBV4-2|TRBJ1-5|TRBD1|few|16
CASSQGPGQGHQPQHF
TGTGCCAGCAGCCAAGGGCCCGGACAGGGTCATCAGCCCCAGCATTTT
>TRBV29-1|TRBJ1-1|TRBD1|NA|12
CSVPGTGVSAFF
TGCAGCGTACCCGGGACAGGGGTTTCGGCTTTCTTT